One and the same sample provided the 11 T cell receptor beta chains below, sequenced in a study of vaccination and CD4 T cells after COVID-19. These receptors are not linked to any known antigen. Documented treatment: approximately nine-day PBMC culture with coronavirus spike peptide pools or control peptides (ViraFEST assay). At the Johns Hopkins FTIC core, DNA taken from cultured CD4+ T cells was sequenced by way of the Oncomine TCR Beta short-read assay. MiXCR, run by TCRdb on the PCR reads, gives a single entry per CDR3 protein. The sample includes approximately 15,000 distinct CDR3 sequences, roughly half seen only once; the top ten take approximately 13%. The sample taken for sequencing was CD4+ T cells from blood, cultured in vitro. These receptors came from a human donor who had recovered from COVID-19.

In nucleotides, the CDR3 is TGCAGTGCTAGAAGGGCCGCGGAATCCTTAAACACCGGGGAGCTGTTTTTT. The encoded protein is CSARRAAESLNTGELFF. The chain couples TRBV20-1 to TRBJ2-2; D unresolved. CDR3 length: 17 amino acids. Deletions cut 2 bases from V and 2 bases from J, with 18 bases between. The germline CDR1 and CDR2 sequences are DFQATT and SNEGSKA (reference sequence).

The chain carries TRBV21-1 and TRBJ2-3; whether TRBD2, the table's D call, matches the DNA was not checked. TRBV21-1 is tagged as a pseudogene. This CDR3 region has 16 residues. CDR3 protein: CASSKVTSSRTDTQYF. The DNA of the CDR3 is TGTGCCAGCAGCAAAGTAACTAGCAGCCGCACAGATACGCAGTATTTT.

CDR3 sequence (DNA): TGCAGTGCTAGAGAGGACAGGGATAATTCACCCCTCCACTTT. This codes for CSAREDRDNSPLHF. The gene calls are TRBV20-1 and TRBJ1-6; the match to TRBD1 covers 8 bases. The V segment lost 0 bases and the J segment 5 bases; nucleotides outside the gene matches: 0. CDR3 length equals 14 residues. The germline gives CDR1 DFQATT, CDR2 SNEGSKA (reference sequence).

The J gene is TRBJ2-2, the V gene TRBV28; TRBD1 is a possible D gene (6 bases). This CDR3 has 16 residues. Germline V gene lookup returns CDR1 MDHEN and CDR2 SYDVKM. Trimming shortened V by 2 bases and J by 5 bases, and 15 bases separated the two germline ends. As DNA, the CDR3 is TGTGCCAGCAGTTTAGGGCAGGGGCATCAGACCGGGGAGCTGTTTTTT. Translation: CASSLGQGHQTGELFF.

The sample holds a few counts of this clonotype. The CDR3 nucleotides read TGTGCCTGGCCCGACAGGGACTATGGCTACACCTTC. Protein: CAWPDRDYGYTF. The chain employs TRBV30 and TRBJ1-2, with 7 nucleotides matching TRBD1. Germline CDR1 GTSNPN, CDR2 SVGIG (reference sequence). The CDR3 is made up of 12 amino acids. Trimming at V came to 5 bases and at J to 3 bases, leaving 3 bases not matched to a gene. Together with reference TRBV30 and TRBJ1-2, the CDR3 gives the full variable domain: SQTIHQWPATLVQPVGSPLSLECTVEGTSNPNLYWYRQAAGRGLQLLFYSVGIGQISSEVPQNLSASRPQDRQFILSSKKLLLSDSGFYLCAWPDRDYGYTFGSGTRLTVV.

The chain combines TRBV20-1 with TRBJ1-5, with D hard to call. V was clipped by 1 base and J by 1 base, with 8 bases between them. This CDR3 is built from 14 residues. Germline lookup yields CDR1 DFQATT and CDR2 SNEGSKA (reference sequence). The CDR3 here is CSARGPASNQPQHF. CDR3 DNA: TGCAGTGCTAGAGGACCGGCGAGCAATCAGCCCCAGCATTTT.

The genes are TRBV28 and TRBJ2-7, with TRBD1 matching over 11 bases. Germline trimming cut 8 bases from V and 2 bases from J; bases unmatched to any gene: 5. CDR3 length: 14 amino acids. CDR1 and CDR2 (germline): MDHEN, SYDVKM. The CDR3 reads CASGQGAPPYEQYF. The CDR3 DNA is TGTGCCAGCGGACAGGGGGCGCCCCCCTACGAGCAGTACTTC.

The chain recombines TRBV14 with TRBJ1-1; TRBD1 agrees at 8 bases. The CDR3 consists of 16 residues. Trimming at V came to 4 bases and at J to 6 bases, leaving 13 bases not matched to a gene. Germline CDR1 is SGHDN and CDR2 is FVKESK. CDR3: CASSRDRGTVFSEAFF. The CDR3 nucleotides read TGTGCCAGCAGCCGAGACAGGGGAACGGTTTTCTCTGAAGCTTTCTTT.

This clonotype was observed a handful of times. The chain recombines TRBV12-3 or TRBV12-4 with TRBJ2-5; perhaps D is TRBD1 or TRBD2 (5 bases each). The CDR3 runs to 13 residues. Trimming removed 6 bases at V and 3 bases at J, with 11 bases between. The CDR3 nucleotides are TGTGCCAGCAGCTGGGGGACGGAAGAGACCCAGTACTTC. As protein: CASSWGTEETQYF.

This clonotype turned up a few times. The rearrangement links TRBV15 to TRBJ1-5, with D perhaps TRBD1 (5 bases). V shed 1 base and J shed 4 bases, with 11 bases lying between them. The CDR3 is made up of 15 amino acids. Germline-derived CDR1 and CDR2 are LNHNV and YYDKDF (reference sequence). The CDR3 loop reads CATSRGARENQPQHF. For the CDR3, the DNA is TGTGCCACCAGCAGAGGTGCCAGGGAGAATCAGCCCCAGCATTTT. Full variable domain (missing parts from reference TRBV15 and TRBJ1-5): DAMVIQNPRYQVTQFGKPVTLSCSQTLNHNVMYWYQQKSSQAPKLLFHYYDKDFNNEADTPDNFQSRRPNTSFCFLDIRSPGLGDTAMYLCATSRGARENQPQHFGDGTRLSIL.

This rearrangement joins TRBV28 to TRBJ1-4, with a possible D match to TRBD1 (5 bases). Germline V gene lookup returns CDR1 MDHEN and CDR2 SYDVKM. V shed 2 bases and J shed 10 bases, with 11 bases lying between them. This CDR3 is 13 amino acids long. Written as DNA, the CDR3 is TGTGCCAGCAGTTTAGATCCCGGGGGAAAACTGTTTTTT. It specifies CASSLDPGGKLFF.